This T cell receptor beta chain was profiled in a study of blood T cells in healthy people across ages. The CDR3 runs 16 residues. Germline assignment: CDR1 DFQATT and CDR2 SNEGSKA (reference sequence). Trimming stripped 1 base from V and 0 bases from J, with 13 bases between. Primers used in a second PCR of about 6 to 11 cycles were a sample-barcoded 5' primer and a J-beta primer mix. TCRdb independently ran MiXCR on the 5' RACE reads; one entry per CDR3 protein. The sample records around 1,100,000 distinct CDR3 sequences, around two fifths being singletons. Sequencing was performed on blood. The sequence was obtained from a young man in good health. The J gene is TRBJ2-1, the V gene TRBV20-1; D is perhaps TRBD1 (6 bases). The CDR3 sequence is CSARVGGLSSYNEQFF. For the CDR3, the DNA is TGCAGTGCTAGAGTAGGGGGTCTTAGCTCCTACAATGAGCAGTTCTTC.